This TCR beta chain originates from a study of blood T cell repertoires in COVID-19. The method was immunoSEQ multiplex PCR; TCRdb's version includes in-frame clones alone and lacks a portion of them. The profile shows hundreds of thousands of clones, roughly 90% of them singletons. CDR1 and CDR2 from the germline V gene are GTSNPN and SVGIG (reference sequence). Trimming took off 5 bases at V and 1 base at J, with 8 bases between the two ends. This CDR3 is built from 13 residues. In its sample, this clone was seen a few times. Sequenced input: PBMCs or T cells enriched from blood (not recorded which). This rearrangement joins TRBV30 to TRBJ1-4; D gene ambiguous. The sequence derives from a woman between 50 and 59 years old who had recovered from COVID-19. This CDR3 is CAWGRRTNEKLFF. CDR3 coding DNA: TGTGCCTGGGGACGTCGAACTAATGAAAAACTGTTTTTT.